The following is a T cell receptor (beta chain) sequence with its context. Its antigen remains unidentified. The record originates from a study of OX40 agonist ivuxolimab in advanced cancers. Overall study: Clinicians treated patients with ivuxolimab, an agonistic anti-OX40 (CD134) antibody. Averaging around 60 years in age, with a range of about 23 to 85, the cohort was 82.7% male. Overall study findings and caveats: Among the lowest peripheral clonal expansion occurred in 0.1-3.0 mg/kg partial responders. Expanded peripheral T cell antigen specificity was not determined.

Germline V gene lookup returns CDR1 GTSNPN and CDR2 SVGIG (reference sequence). The CDR3 is made up of 13 amino acids. V dropped 8 bases and J dropped 5; count of bases not matched to a gene: 12. The assay was immunoSEQ multiplex PCR, and TCRdb's table has in-frame clones only and misses some. The sample carries tens of thousands of clones, roughly nine tenths recorded once. The receptor was derived from an adult with an advanced solid tumor such as melanoma, head and neck, liver or kidney cancer. The specimen was CD4+ or CD8+ T cells sorted from blood, collected in a trial of the OX40 agonist ivuxolimab. The chain carries TRBV30 and TRBJ2-7; TRBD1 matches at 7 bases. The DNA for the CDR3 is TGTGCCCTGGACTCAGGGGGTAGCGACGAGCAGTACTTC. This gives the protein CALDSGGSDEQYF.